This T cell receptor beta chain was sequenced for a study of blood T cell repertoires in COVID-19. Study overall: Donors in the United States, Italy and Spain gave samples during acute or convalescent COVID-19. PBMCs, B-cell-depleted T cells, or T cells provided the cDNA or gDNA that made up the material.

The CDR3 runs 16 residues. Germline V gives CDR1 LNHDA, CDR2 SQIVND (reference sequence). After removal of 4 bases from V and 1 base from J, the junction contained 9 bases not matched to a gene. Original processing notes: Estimates of nucleated cell counts were drawn from the amplification of reference gene primers. Using immunoSEQ multiplex PCR, the repertoire was profiled, and TCRdb retains in-frame clones only, with some absent. The DNA was the basis for D and trimming; V, J and clone size are from that table. Among roughly 200,000 clones listed, around 90% were seen once. The sequence derives from a man in his forties or fifties with acute or convalescent COVID-19. Sequencing was performed on peripheral blood. The chain recombines TRBV19 with TRBJ2-5, with 7 bases aligning to TRBD1. The CDR3: CASSRGQRSTQETQYF. The CDR3 DNA reads as TGTGCCAGTAGTAGGGGACAGAGGAGTACCCAAGAGACCCAGTACTTC.